This T cell receptor (beta chain) was identified in a study of OX40 agonist ivuxolimab in advanced cancers. Profiled with immunoSEQ multiplex PCR; TCRdb holds only in-frame clones, not every one. Of roughly 73,000 clones listed, roughly 80% are singletons. With 6 bases removed from V and 7 bases from J, the gap between germline ends came to 15 bases. The CDR3 length is 14 residues. The germline V gene encodes CDR1 MGHRA and CDR2 YSYEKL. The sequenced sample was CD4+ or CD8+ T cells sorted from blood, obtained in a trial of the OX40 agonist ivuxolimab. The sequence was collected from an adult with an advanced solid tumor such as melanoma, head and neck, liver or kidney cancer. This sequence joins TRBV4-1 and TRBJ2-2, with D tentatively TRBD1 (5 bases). This CDR3 is CASSHDRGGGELFF. DNA for the CDR3: TGCGCCAGCAGTCATGACAGAGGTGGCGGGGAGCTGTTTTTT.